This TCR beta chain comes out of a study of OX40 agonist ivuxolimab in advanced cancers. In the study overall: Antecedent anti-PD-1, anti-PD-L1 or anti-CTLA-4 therapy was permissible, with 30% to 50% having received some.

The study's findings and limits: Expanded peripheral T cell antigen specificity was not determined. Dose levels from 0.1 to 3.0 mg/kg saw CD4+ and CD8+ blood T cells expand clonally by week 6. Also showing low normalized T-cell clonal expansion were some of the nonresponders.

Data came from immunoSEQ multiplex PCR; TCRdb stores just in-frame clones and leaves some out. The sample holds roughly 30,000 clones; roughly 71% are singletons and the top ten take roughly 12%. As to this clone: Its antigen remains unidentified.

Sequenced here: CD4+ or CD8+ T cells sorted from blood, sampled in a trial of the OX40 agonist ivuxolimab. This TCR came from an adult with an advanced solid tumor such as melanoma, head and neck, liver or kidney cancer.

The CDR3 nucleotides read TGTGCCAGCAGGCGACTTTTGGAGTATTTT. This gives the protein CASRRLLEYF. The chain links TRBV2 to TRBJ2-3, with D unclear. Trimming pared 6 bases from V and 13 bases from J, leaving 11 bases between. Per germline, CDR1 SNHLY and CDR2 FYNNEI. There are 10 residues in the CDR3.